Listed below are T cell receptor beta chains from one sample, sequenced in a study of T-cell memory formation after mild COVID-19. TCRdb reanalysed the 5' RACE reads using MiXCR and keeps one entry per CDR3 protein. In the table there are a few hundred thousand distinct CDR3 sequences, about 16% of which are singletons. Sequencing was done on a sample of PBMCs or a T cell subset sorted from them (not recorded which). Receptor source: a man aged 18-30 years who had mild COVID-19 (a few samples of this study predate the infection). Cell type and time point are not known. Each CDR3 is given with its conserved first and last residue. Each record gives: clone size, D gene, J gene, V gene, CDR3 DNA, CDR3 protein. A D gene is named only where the DNA matches it firmly. A clone size is listed for some rows: how often the clone was seen (once, few, many), or a class if it is expanded.

abundance: -
d_gene: -
j_gene: TRBJ1-6
v_gene: TRBV7-2
CDR3nt: TGTGCCAGCAGCTTAGGACAGACTAATTCACCCCTCCACTTT
CDR3aa: CASSLGQTNSPLHF

abundance: many
d_gene: TRBD1
j_gene: TRBJ2-2
v_gene: TRBV7-9
CDR3nt: TGTGCCAGCAGCTACGACAGGGTCGCTATGAACACCGGGGAGCTGTTTTTT
CDR3aa: CASSYDRVAMNTGELFF

abundance: -
d_gene: TRBD1
j_gene: TRBJ1-2
v_gene: TRBV29-1
CDR3nt: TGCAGCGCTGACAGGGGGCTTCGGGATGGCTACACCTTC
CDR3aa: CSADRGLRDGYTF

abundance: -
d_gene: -
j_gene: TRBJ2-7
v_gene: TRBV9
CDR3nt: TGTGCCAGCAGCGTAGCCCCCGTGGGGTCCGAGCAGTACTTC
CDR3aa: CASSVAPVGSEQYF

abundance: few
d_gene: TRBD2
j_gene: TRBJ2-2
v_gene: TRBV20-1
CDR3nt: TGCAGTGTCCGCCGGGGGGTCTCTCCCAACGGGGGCACCGGGGAGCTGTTTTTT
CDR3aa: CSVRRGVSPNGGTGELFF

abundance: -
d_gene: TRBD1
j_gene: TRBJ2-3
v_gene: TRBV4-3
CDR3nt: TGCGCCAGCAGCCAAGAGCACAGGGGCGTGAGAACAGATACGCAGTATTTT
CDR3aa: CASSQEHRGVRTDTQYF

abundance: many
d_gene: -
j_gene: TRBJ2-2
v_gene: TRBV5-5
CDR3nt: TGTGCCAGCTCCCTATCGGGGAACACCGGGGAGCTGTTTTTT
CDR3aa: CASSLSGNTGELFF

abundance: -
d_gene: -
j_gene: TRBJ2-1
v_gene: TRBV27
CDR3nt: TGTGCCAGCAGTTTAACGATTAGGGGGGGTCCCTACAATGAGCAGTTCTTC
CDR3aa: CASSLTIRGGPYNEQFF

abundance: few
d_gene: TRBD1
j_gene: TRBJ1-5
v_gene: TRBV10-3
CDR3nt: TGTGCCATCAGTTGGGACAGCTACAATCAGCCCCAGCATTTT
CDR3aa: CAISWDSYNQPQHF

abundance: many
d_gene: -
j_gene: TRBJ2-2
v_gene: TRBV5-1
CDR3nt: TGTGCTAGCAGCTTGGGTCCGAACACCGGGGAGCTGTTTTTT
CDR3aa: CASSLGPNTGELFF